The present TCR beta chain was sequenced within a study of blood T cell repertoires in COVID-19. Background on the study: Sites across the United States, Italy and Spain contributed samples from acute and convalescent COVID-19. T cells, B-cell-depleted T cells, or PBMCs provided the cDNA or gDNA that served as material.

Authors' methods: The assay estimated nucleated cells by amplifying reference gene primers. This table comes from immunoSEQ multiplex PCR, and its TCRdb copy is limited to in-frame clones, with some not included. D and trimming were read from the DNA, whereas the V and J calls and clone size are those reported in that table. Of a few hundred thousand clones listed, about nine tenths are singletons. This TCR was recovered from a man in his 60s who had recovered from COVID-19. The material sequenced was peripheral blood.

This chain's CDR3 is CASRQSVGGAHGYTF. CDR3 DNA: TGTGCCAGCAGACAATCGGTGGGAGGGGCCCATGGCTACACCTTC. The genes are TRBV6-5 and TRBJ1-2; TRBD1 is a possible D gene (5 bases). Germline values: CDR1 MNHEY, CDR2 SVGAGI. This CDR3 comprises 15 residues. The V gene lost 6 bases and the J gene lost 6 bases, with 20 bases spanning the gap.